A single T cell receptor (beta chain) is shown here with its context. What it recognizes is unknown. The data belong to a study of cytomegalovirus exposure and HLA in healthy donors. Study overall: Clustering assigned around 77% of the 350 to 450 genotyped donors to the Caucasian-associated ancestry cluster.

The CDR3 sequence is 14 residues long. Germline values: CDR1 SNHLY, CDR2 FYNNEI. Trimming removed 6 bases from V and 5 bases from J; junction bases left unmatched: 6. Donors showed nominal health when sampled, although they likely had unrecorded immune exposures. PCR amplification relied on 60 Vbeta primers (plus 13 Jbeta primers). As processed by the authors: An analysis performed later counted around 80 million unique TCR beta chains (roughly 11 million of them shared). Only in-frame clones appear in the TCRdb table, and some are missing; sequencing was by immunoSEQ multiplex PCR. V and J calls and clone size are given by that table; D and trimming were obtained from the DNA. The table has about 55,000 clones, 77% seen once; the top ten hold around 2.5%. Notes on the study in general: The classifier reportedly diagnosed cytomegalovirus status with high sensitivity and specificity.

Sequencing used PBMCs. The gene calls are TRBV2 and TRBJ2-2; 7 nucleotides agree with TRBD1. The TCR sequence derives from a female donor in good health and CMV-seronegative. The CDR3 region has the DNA TGTGCCAGCAGGCTAACACAGGGGACCGGGGAGCTGTTTTTT. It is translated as CASRLTQGTGELFF.